Following are 24 T cell receptor beta chains from one sample sequenced in a study of beta chain features in type 1 diabetes. Expressed TCRB transcripts were sequenced after all isolated RNA was converted to cDNA. The data were produced by immunoSEQ multiplex PCR, yet TCRdb's version contains in-frame clones alone and is incomplete. The table has about 230,000 clones, about 9.3% seen once. Sequenced material: naive CD4+ T cells from blood. These receptors came from a woman aged 18-29 years in good health.

This clone was found a few times. The V gene is TRBV30, the J gene TRBJ1-3; D unresolved. The CDR3 has 14 amino acids. V was clipped by 2 bases and J by 0 bases, with 8 bases between them. CDR1 is GTSNPN, CDR2 SVGIG, per germline (reference sequence). In DNA, the CDR3 is TGTGCCTGGAGTCCAGTTTTCTCTGGAAACACCATATATTTT. Residues: CAWSPVFSGNTIYF.

J is TRBJ2-2 and V is TRBV6-5, with 7 bases matching TRBD1. Unmatched junction bases numbered 10, after V lost 2 bases and J lost 10 bases. Looked up from germline, CDR1 is MNHEY and CDR2 is SVGAGI. The CDR3 extends over 15 amino acids. CDR3 loop: CASSYRGLQGTELFF. CDR3 coding DNA: TGTGCCAGCAGTTACAGAGGTTTACAGGGGACGGAGCTGTTTTTT.

This clone was seen more than once but under ten times. The rearrangement links TRBV18 to TRBJ2-6; 7 nucleotides match TRBD1. The germline gives CDR1 KGHSH, CDR2 LQKENI. There are 17 residues in the CDR3. Unmatched junction bases numbered 6, after V lost 3 bases and J lost 1 base. The CDR3 nucleotides read TGTGCCAGCTCACCCCGGGACAGCTTGTCTGGGGCCAACGTCCTGACTTTC. Amino acid sequence: CASSPRDSLSGANVLTF.

The chain has TRBV2 and TRBJ2-5; D not resolved. The germline V gene has CDR1 SNHLY and CDR2 FYNNEI. V shed 1 base and J shed 5 bases, with 8 bases lying between them. This CDR3 has 13 amino acids. The CDR3 nucleotides are TGTGCCAGCAGTGAAGGGAGATTGGAGACCCAGTACTTC. It is translated as CASSEGRLETQYF.

The rearrangement links TRBV9 to TRBJ2-5; D unresolved. With 4 bases removed from V and 2 bases from J, the gap between germline ends came to 9 bases. The CDR3 has 13 amino acids. The V gene's germline CDR1 is SGDLS and CDR2 YYNGEE. CDR3 bases: TGTGCCAGCAGCTTCTCACAGCAAGAGACCCAGTACTTC. Protein sequence: CASSFSQQETQYF.

V gene TRBV28 combines with J gene TRBJ1-5, with D possibly matching TRBD1 (5 bases). The CDR3 loop spans 13 amino acids. The germline V gene encodes CDR1 MDHEN and CDR2 SYDVKM. V was clipped by 6 bases and J by 4 bases, with 10 bases between them. In DNA form, the CDR3 reads TGTGCCAGCAGCCCCGGGGGTAATCAGCCCCAGCATTTT. Its protein product is CASSPGGNQPQHF.

This chain joins TRBV14 and TRBJ1-2; 7 bases align to TRBD1. The germline gives CDR1 SGHDN, CDR2 FVKESK. This CDR3 has 14 amino acids. With 1 base clipped from V and 8 bases from J, the junction kept 7 bases outside the gene matches. The CDR3 reads CASSQVLGGEGYTF. The CDR3 region has the DNA TGTGCCAGCAGCCAAGTATTAGGGGGCGAAGGCTACACCTTC.

The CDR3 protein is CTMWTEETQYF. The DNA of the CDR3 is TGCACCATGTGGACAGAAGAGACCCAGTACTTC. The chain carries TRBV20-1 and TRBJ2-5, with D tentatively TRBD1 (6 bases). This CDR3 region has 11 residues. Germline V gene data show CDR1 as DFQATT and CDR2 as SNEGSKA (reference sequence).

This clone was seen only a few times. The V call is TRBV5-1, the J call TRBJ1-6; D is perhaps TRBD1 (5 bases). This CDR3 comprises 14 residues. Trimming removed 0 bases at V and 10 bases at J, with 11 bases between. CDR1 is SGHRS, CDR2 YFSETQ, per germline. The CDR3 DNA reads as TGCGCCAGCAGCTTGGAGGGGATCGGGTCACCCCTCCACTTT. This sequence encodes CASSLEGIGSPLHF.

This clone was detected a few times. The J gene is TRBJ2-1, the V gene TRBV10-3; 12 nucleotides agree with TRBD2. The CDR3 contains 16 residues. The V gene end was trimmed by 5 bases and the J gene end by 1 base; junction bases not matched to a gene: 3. From germline, CDR1 is ENHRY and CDR2 SYGVKD. In DNA form, the CDR3 reads TGTGCCATCAGTTGGACTAGCGGGATGTCCTACAATGAGCAGTTCTTC. It yields the protein CAISWTSGMSYNEQFF.

Only one count was recorded for this clone. The chain recombines TRBV28 with TRBJ1-2; 12 nucleotides agree with TRBD1. Trimming cost V 5 bases and J 8 bases; bases outside gene matches: 6. Germline values: CDR1 MDHEN, CDR2 SYDVKM. The CDR3 is 14 residues long. The CDR3 DNA is TGTGCCAGCAGTAGGGACAGGGGGCAGGGAGGCTACACCTTC. As protein: CASSRDRGQGGYTF.

This clone has more than one count but fewer than ten. J is TRBJ2-5 and V is TRBV11-2, with a weak D call TRBD1 (5 bases). Trimming took 5 bases from V and 4 from J, leaving 14 bases between them. Germline-derived CDR1 and CDR2 are SGHAT and FQNNGV. This CDR3 spans 14 amino acids. As DNA, the CDR3 is TGTGCCAGCAGCCAAGATTGGCAGGGAGAGACCCAGTACTTC. Translation gives CASSQDWQGETQYF.

The chain carries TRBV7-9 and TRBJ1-2; TRBD1 aligns across 7 bases. This CDR3 has 14 residues. Germline CDR1 SEHNR, CDR2 FQNEAQ (reference sequence). V lost 1 base, J lost 6 bases, and 5 bases stayed unmatched. The CDR3 DNA reads as TGTGCCAGCAGCTTAGGGGAAGGGGGCGATGGCTACACCTTC. Amino acid sequence: CASSLGEGGDGYTF.

This clone was seen a few times. The rearrangement uses TRBV2 and TRBJ2-7; D unclear. The CDR3 is 12 residues long. CDR1 is SNHLY, CDR2 FYNNEI, per germline. V was shortened by 5 bases and J by 2 bases, with 7 bases between the two germline ends. Written as DNA, the CDR3 is TGTGCCAGCAGTCCAGATACCTACGAGCAGTACTTC. Translation gives CASSPDTYEQYF. Supplemented by reference TRBV2 and TRBJ2-7, the full variable domain reads EPEVTQTPSHQVTQMGQEVILRCVPISNHLYFYWYRQILGQKVEFLVSFYNNEISEKSEIFDDQFSVERPDGSNFTLKIRSTKLEDSAMYFCASSPDTYEQYFGPGTRLTVT.

The chain has TRBV2 and TRBJ1-5, with 8 bases that match TRBD1. The CDR3 runs to 15 residues. The junction had 6 bases not matched to a gene; V was cut back by 3 bases and J by 5 bases. Germline lookup yields CDR1 SNHLY and CDR2 FYNNEI. The CDR3 loop is CASSEGQGAYQPQHF. CDR3 coding DNA: TGTGCCAGCAGTGAGGGGCAGGGGGCGTATCAGCCCCAGCATTTT.

This clone was detected only a few times. J is TRBJ2-7 and V is TRBV25-1; D is possibly TRBD2 (5 bases). Germline CDR1 reads MGHDK; CDR2 reads SYGVNS. The CDR3 contains 15 residues. Trimming took off 2 bases at V and 1 base at J, with 12 bases between the two ends. This chain's CDR3 is CASSERSGQSYEQYF. The CDR3 DNA sequence: TGTGCCAGCAGTGAACGAAGCGGCCAGTCCTACGAGCAGTACTTC.

The chain couples TRBV6-5 to TRBJ2-1, with a weak D call TRBD2 (6 bases). Trimming stripped 5 bases from V and 2 bases from J, with 13 bases between. The germline V gene encodes CDR1 MNHEY and CDR2 SVGAGI. This CDR3 comprises 15 residues. CDR3 bases: TGTGCCAGCAGTGCCCCGGGGAGGACCTACAATGAGCAGTTCTTC. Its translation is CASSAPGRTYNEQFF.

A word on this clone: At one boundary the junction diverges from the germline segment, which might be a read error. Here the CDR3 DNA reads TGTGCCAGCAGTTCGGGACAGATGAGAATGGACTTC. Amino acid sequence: CASSSGQMRMDF. The chain couples TRBV6-1 to TRBJ2-7; 7 bases line up with TRBD1. Germline loops: CDR1 MNHNS, CDR2 SASEGT. This CDR3 region has 12 residues.

The gene calls are TRBV5-4 and TRBJ2-4, with TRBD1 matching over 7 bases. The CDR3 consists of 16 residues. Looked up from germline, CDR1 is SGHNT and CDR2 is YYREEE (reference sequence). Trimming removed 4 bases from V and 1 base from J; junction bases left unmatched: 8. In DNA form, the CDR3 reads TGTGCCAGCAGCCCCCAGGGGGAGCGGGCCAAAAACATTCAGTACTTC. Its protein is CASSPQGERAKNIQYF.

This chain connects TRBV7-9 to TRBJ2-3; 12 nucleotides agree with TRBD2. CDR1 is SEHNR, CDR2 FQNEAQ, per germline (reference sequence). The trim removed 1 base at V and 4 bases at J, leaving 3 bases unmatched. This CDR3 is built from 16 residues. CDR3 in amino acids: CASSLGPSGRADTQYF. In DNA form, the CDR3 reads TGTGCCAGCAGCTTAGGCCCTAGCGGGAGGGCAGATACGCAGTATTTT.

The chain carries TRBV4-1 and TRBJ2-7, with TRBD1 matching over 10 bases. The J segment lost 4 bases and the V segment lost 5 bases, leaving 8 bases of the junction unmatched. Germline CDR1 reads MGHRA; CDR2 reads YSYEKL. The CDR3 consists of 15 residues. This chain's CDR3 is CASSFPGTGVYEQYF. The CDR3 nucleotides are TGCGCCAGCAGCTTTCCCGGGACAGGGGTGTACGAGCAGTACTTC.

To note about this clone: The sample contains more than one DNA sequence encoding this CDR3. The V call is TRBV19, the J call TRBJ1-5; the match to TRBD1 covers 7 bases. The V segment lost 2 bases and the J segment 7 bases; nucleotides outside the gene matches: 5. The germline gives CDR1 LNHDA, CDR2 SQIVND (reference sequence). The CDR3 runs 14 residues. CDR3 protein: CASSIRQGGQPQHF. In DNA, the CDR3 is TGTGCCAGTAGTATACGACAGGGTGGGCAGCCCCAGCATTTT.

This clone came up a few times. This chain's CDR3 is CASNYNDEQFF. The CDR3 DNA is TGTGCCAGCAACTATAACGATGAGCAGTTCTTC. The rearrangement uses TRBV5-6 and TRBJ2-1, with D hard to call. Per germline, CDR1 SGHDT and CDR2 YYEEEE. V was shortened by 6 bases and J by 8 bases, with 9 bases between the two germline ends. The CDR3 has 11 residues.

This sequence joins TRBV4-1 and TRBJ2-5, with 7 bases lining up with TRBD2. Germline trimming cut 0 bases from V and 0 bases from J; bases unmatched to any gene: 4. The germline V gene has CDR1 MGHRA and CDR2 YSYEKL. CDR3 size: 16 residues. The DNA for the CDR3 is TGCGCCAGCAGCCAAGACCCTAGCGGATACCAAGAGACCCAGTACTTC. Amino acids: CASSQDPSGYQETQYF.